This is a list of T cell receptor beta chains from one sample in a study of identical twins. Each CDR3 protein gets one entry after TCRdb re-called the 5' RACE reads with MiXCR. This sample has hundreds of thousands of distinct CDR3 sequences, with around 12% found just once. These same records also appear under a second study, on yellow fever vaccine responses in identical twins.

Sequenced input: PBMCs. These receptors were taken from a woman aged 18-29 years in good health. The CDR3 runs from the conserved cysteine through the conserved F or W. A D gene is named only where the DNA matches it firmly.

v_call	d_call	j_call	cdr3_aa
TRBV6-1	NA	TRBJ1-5	CASILQGRRQPQHF
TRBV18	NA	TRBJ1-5	CASSAPNGQSNQPQHF
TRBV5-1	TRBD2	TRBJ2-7	CASSLTGGLGEQYF
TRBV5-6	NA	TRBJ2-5	CASSLRGVGGQETQYF
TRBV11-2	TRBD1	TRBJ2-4	CASSFFFGTEKNIQYF
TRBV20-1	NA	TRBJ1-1	CSAPAGTENTEAFF
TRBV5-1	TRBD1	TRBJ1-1	CASSLAGTGKMNTEAFF
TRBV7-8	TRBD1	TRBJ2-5	CASSSDRGQTQYF
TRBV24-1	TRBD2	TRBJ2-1	CATSGGGRVIQSQFF
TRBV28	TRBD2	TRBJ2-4	CASSLRGGRSPLGKNIQYF
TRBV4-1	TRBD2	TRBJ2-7	CASTKEGRGGPNEQYF
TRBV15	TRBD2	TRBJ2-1	CATSRDNLAGNEQFF